This T cell receptor beta chain was retrieved from a study of sequential checkpoint blockade in melanoma. Whole-study context: Arm A got nivolumab then ipilimumab; arm B the reverse, 1:1.

V shed 3 bases and J 6 bases; nucleotides not matched to a gene: 10. This CDR3 has 14 residues. Germline V gene data show CDR1 as GTSNPN and CDR2 as SVGIG (reference sequence). The treatment: randomized to nivolumab then ipilimumab (arm A) or the reverse (arm B). The data were produced by immunoSEQ multiplex PCR, yet TCRdb's version contains in-frame clones alone and is incomplete. The top ten hold approximately 12% of the sample, which has under 20,000 clones, about 80% seen once. The TCR originated in a human donor with melanoma. The source material was CD8+ T cells sorted from blood (inferred from file names), sampled from a patient given nivolumab and ipilimumab in sequence. J is TRBJ1-2 and V is TRBV30; 7 bases are shared with TRBD1. CDR3 loop: CAWRAEGAHHGYTF. The CDR3 DNA sequence: TGTGCCTGGAGGGCTGAGGGGGCCCACCATGGCTACACCTTC.